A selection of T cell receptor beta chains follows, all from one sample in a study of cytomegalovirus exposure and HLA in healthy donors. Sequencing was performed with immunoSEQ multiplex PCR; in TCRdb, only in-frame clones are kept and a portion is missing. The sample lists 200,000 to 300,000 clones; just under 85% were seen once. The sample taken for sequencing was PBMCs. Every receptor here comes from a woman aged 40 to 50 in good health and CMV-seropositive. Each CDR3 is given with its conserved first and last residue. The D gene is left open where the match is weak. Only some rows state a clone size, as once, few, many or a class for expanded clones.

CDR3aa: CASSLGQVLLNTEAFF; CDR3nt: TGTGCCAGCAGCTTGGGACAGGTTCTTCTGAACACTGAAGCTTTCTTT; abundance: few; j_gene: TRBJ1-1; v_gene: TRBV5-6; len: 16; d_gene: .
CDR3aa: CASRQTVSYEQYF; CDR3nt: TGCGCCAGCAGGCAGACAGTGTCCTACGAGCAGTACTTC; abundance: few; j_gene: TRBJ2-7; v_gene: TRBV10-2; len: 13; d_gene: .
CDR3aa: CSVRTRSAETQYF; CDR3nt: TGCAGCGTTCGGACACGCTCTGCAGAGACCCAGTACTTC; abundance: .; j_gene: TRBJ2-5; v_gene: TRBV29-1; len: 13; d_gene: .
CDR3aa: CASSLTRDTEAFF; CDR3nt: TGTGCCAGCAGCTTAACGAGGGACACTGAAGCTTTCTTT; abundance: .; j_gene: TRBJ1-1; v_gene: TRBV7-3; len: 13; d_gene: .
CDR3aa: CASSPGTGTEAFF; CDR3nt: TGTGCCAGCTCACCAGGGACAGGTACTGAAGCTTTCTTT; abundance: .; j_gene: TRBJ1-1; v_gene: TRBV18; len: 13; d_gene: TRBD1
CDR3aa: CASTPGRHNEQFF; CDR3nt: TGTGCCAGCACCCCCGGGAGGCACAATGAGCAGTTCTTC; abundance: .; j_gene: TRBJ2-1; v_gene: TRBV2; len: 13; d_gene: TRBD2
CDR3aa: CASSLLPSAGGTQYF; CDR3nt: TGTGCCAGCAGTTTATTACCATCCGCTGGAGGGACCCAGTACTTC; abundance: .; j_gene: TRBJ2-5; v_gene: TRBV28; len: 15; d_gene: .
CDR3aa: CASSREGTYNEQFF; CDR3nt: TGTGCCAGCAGCCGGGAGGGCACTTACAATGAGCAGTTCTTC; abundance: .; j_gene: TRBJ2-1; v_gene: TRBV11-3; len: 14; d_gene: TRBD2
CDR3aa: CASSDWGQGKDTQYF; CDR3nt: TGTGCCAGCAGTGATTGGGGACAGGGGAAAGATACGCAGTATTTT; abundance: .; j_gene: TRBJ2-3; v_gene: TRBV6-4; len: 15; d_gene: TRBD1
CDR3aa: CSVSLGQGAMNTEAFF; CDR3nt: TGCAGCGTAAGCTTGGGACAGGGGGCGATGAACACTGAAGCTTTCTTT; abundance: .; j_gene: TRBJ1-1; v_gene: TRBV29-1; len: 16; d_gene: TRBD1
CDR3aa: CASSIGGTNTDTQYF; CDR3nt: TGTGCCAGTAGTATAGGGGGGACAAACACAGATACGCAGTATTTT; abundance: .; j_gene: TRBJ2-3; v_gene: TRBV19; len: 15; d_gene: .
CDR3aa: CASSTGVREPQHF; CDR3nt: TGTGCCAGTAGTACAGGGGTCAGGGAGCCCCAGCATTTT; abundance: once; j_gene: TRBJ1-5; v_gene: TRBV19; len: 13; d_gene: .
CDR3aa: CAWSGDRGNTEAFF; CDR3nt: TGTGCCTGGAGTGGGGACAGGGGGAACACTGAAGCTTTCTTT; abundance: .; j_gene: TRBJ1-1; v_gene: TRBV30; len: 14; d_gene: TRBD1
CDR3aa: CASSLVGGRETQYF; CDR3nt: TGTGCCAGCAGCTTGGTCGGGGGGCGAGAGACCCAGTACTTC; abundance: few; j_gene: TRBJ2-5; v_gene: TRBV5-4; len: 14; d_gene: .
CDR3aa: CASSFGLPSSYEQYF; CDR3nt: TGCGCCAGCAGCTTTGGACTGCCGAGCTCCTACGAGCAGTACTTC; abundance: .; j_gene: TRBJ2-7; v_gene: TRBV5-1; len: 15; d_gene: .
CDR3aa: CASSLMGPGNTIYF; CDR3nt: TGTGCCAGCAGCTTAATGGGGCCTGGAAACACCATATATTTT; abundance: .; j_gene: TRBJ1-3; v_gene: TRBV7-6; len: 14; d_gene: .
CDR3aa: CASSQEGRRVGMTTEAFF; CDR3nt: TGCGCCAGCAGCCAAGAGGGTCGCCGAGTCGGGATGACGACTGAAGCTTTCTTT; abundance: .; j_gene: TRBJ1-1; v_gene: TRBV4-3; len: 18; d_gene: .
CDR3aa: CASSPLQVATNEKLFF; CDR3nt: TGTGCCAGCTCACCTCTACAGGTTGCAACTAATGAAAAACTGTTTTTT; abundance: .; j_gene: TRBJ1-4; v_gene: TRBV18; len: 16; d_gene: .
CDR3aa: CASSLEGNEQFF; CDR3nt: TGTGCCAGCAGTTTAGAGGGTAATGAGCAGTTCTTC; abundance: .; j_gene: TRBJ2-1; v_gene: TRBV9; len: 12; d_gene: .
CDR3aa: CASSLQPPGGRAPLHF; CDR3nt: TGTGCCAGCAGTTTACAGCCACCGGGGGGCCGAGCACCCCTCCACTTT; abundance: .; j_gene: TRBJ1-6; v_gene: TRBV28; len: 16; d_gene: .
CDR3aa: CASSVQENTEAFF; CDR3nt: TGTGCCAGCAGCGTACAGGAAAACACTGAGGCTTTCTTT; abundance: .; j_gene: TRBJ1-1; v_gene: TRBV7-9; len: 13; d_gene: .
CDR3aa: CASSNTAGVGADTQYF; CDR3nt: TGTGCCAGCAGCAACACAGCGGGAGTAGGCGCAGATACGCAGTATTTT; abundance: .; j_gene: TRBJ2-3; v_gene: TRBV7-9; len: 16; d_gene: TRBD2
CDR3aa: CASSSISGFAYEQYF; CDR3nt: TGTGCCAGCAGCTCAATTAGCGGGTTCGCCTACGAGCAGTACTTC; abundance: .; j_gene: TRBJ2-7; v_gene: TRBV28; len: 15; d_gene: TRBD2
CDR3aa: CASSEIGRGYYGYTF; CDR3nt: TGTGCCAGCAGTGAAATTGGGAGGGGATACTATGGCTACACCTTC; abundance: .; j_gene: TRBJ1-2; v_gene: TRBV6-1; len: 15; d_gene: .
CDR3aa: CASSLAAGGSHEQYF; CDR3nt: TGTGCCAGCAGTTTAGCTGCGGGAGGATCTCACGAGCAGTACTTC; abundance: .; j_gene: TRBJ2-7; v_gene: TRBV28; len: 15; d_gene: TRBD2
CDR3aa: CASSPGLAGRTDTQYF; CDR3nt: TGTGCCAGCAGCCCCGGACTAGCGGGGCGCACAGATACGCAGTATTTT; abundance: .; j_gene: TRBJ2-3; v_gene: TRBV11-3; len: 16; d_gene: TRBD2
CDR3aa: CASSLMRGIRYGYTF; CDR3nt: TGTGCCAGTAGCCTAATGCGGGGGATCCGCTATGGCTACACCTTC; abundance: .; j_gene: TRBJ1-2; v_gene: TRBV19; len: 15; d_gene: .
CDR3aa: CAWSWGQVATNEKLFF; CDR3nt: TGTGCCTGGAGTTGGGGACAGGTTGCAACTAATGAAAAACTGTTTTTT; abundance: .; j_gene: TRBJ1-4; v_gene: TRBV30; len: 16; d_gene: TRBD1
CDR3aa: CASSQSLAAPSYEQYF; CDR3nt: TGTGCCAGCAGCCAATCACTAGCGGCACCGTCCTACGAGCAGTACTTC; abundance: .; j_gene: TRBJ2-7; v_gene: TRBV4-2; len: 16; d_gene: TRBD2
CDR3aa: CASSATGGNQPQHF; CDR3nt: TGTGCCAGCAGCGCGACAGGGGGGAATCAGCCCCAGCATTTT; abundance: .; j_gene: TRBJ1-5; v_gene: TRBV9; len: 14; d_gene: TRBD1
CDR3aa: CASSDGGFYEQYF; CDR3nt: TGCGCCAGCAGTGACGGGGGTTTCTACGAGCAGTACTTC; abundance: .; j_gene: TRBJ2-7; v_gene: TRBV10-2; len: 13; d_gene: .
CDR3aa: CASSGQGNTGELFF; CDR3nt: TGTGCCAGCAGTGGACAGGGGAACACCGGGGAGCTGTTTTTT; abundance: few; j_gene: TRBJ2-2; v_gene: TRBV28; len: 14; d_gene: TRBD1
CDR3aa: CASSPREIGTKNIQYF; CDR3nt: TGTGCCAGCAGCCCCCGGGAAATAGGGACCAAAAACATTCAGTACTTC; abundance: .; j_gene: TRBJ2-4; v_gene: TRBV4-2; len: 16; d_gene: .
CDR3aa: CASSSRGGWDEQFF; CDR3nt: TGTGCCAGCAGTTCCCGGGGGGGGTGGGATGAGCAGTTCTTC; abundance: .; j_gene: TRBJ2-1; v_gene: TRBV27; len: 14; d_gene: TRBD2
CDR3aa: CASSTGQNNEKLFF; CDR3nt: TGTGCCAGCAGCACCGGACAGAATAATGAAAAACTGTTTTTT; abundance: .; j_gene: TRBJ1-4; v_gene: TRBV5-5; len: 14; d_gene: .
CDR3aa: CASSINVGIQYF; CDR3nt: TGTGCCAGCAGTATAAACGTCGGCATTCAGTACTTC; abundance: .; j_gene: TRBJ2-4; v_gene: TRBV28; len: 12; d_gene: .
CDR3aa: CAATRDRGMNTEAFF; CDR3nt: TGTGCCGCCACCCGGGACAGGGGAATGAACACTGAAGCTTTCTTT; abundance: .; j_gene: TRBJ1-1; v_gene: TRBV28; len: 15; d_gene: TRBD1
CDR3aa: CASSLDTGNTIYF; CDR3nt: TGTGCCAGCAGTTTAGACACTGGAAACACCATATATTTT; abundance: .; j_gene: TRBJ1-3; v_gene: TRBV28; len: 13; d_gene: .
CDR3aa: CASRAGTGLNTEAFF; CDR3nt: TGTGCCAGCAGGGCCGGGACAGGGCTGAACACTGAAGCTTTCTTT; abundance: .; j_gene: TRBJ1-1; v_gene: TRBV5-4; len: 15; d_gene: TRBD1
CDR3aa: CAISEGAPEQYF; CDR3nt: TGTGCCATCAGTGAGGGGGCGCCCGAGCAGTACTTC; abundance: .; j_gene: TRBJ2-7; v_gene: TRBV10-3; len: 12; d_gene: .
CDR3aa: CASSPDSSGHGYTF; CDR3nt: TGTGCCAGCAGCCCTGACAGTTCGGGCCATGGCTACACCTTC; abundance: .; j_gene: TRBJ1-2; v_gene: TRBV7-9; len: 14; d_gene: .
CDR3aa: CASSEISGYYNEQFF; CDR3nt: TGTGCCAGCAGTGAAATTAGCGGCTACTACAATGAGCAGTTCTTC; abundance: .; j_gene: TRBJ2-1; v_gene: TRBV6-1; len: 15; d_gene: .
CDR3aa: CASSQDVTWTSGRALEETQYF; CDR3nt: TGCGCCAGCAGCCAAGATGTCACTTGGACTAGCGGGAGGGCCCTCGAAGAGACCCAGTACTTC; abundance: few; j_gene: TRBJ2-5; v_gene: TRBV4-3; len: 21; d_gene: TRBD2
CDR3aa: CASSSTGGGEKLFF; CDR3nt: TGTGCCAGCAGTTCAACAGGGGGAGGCGAAAAACTGTTTTTT; abundance: .; j_gene: TRBJ1-4; v_gene: TRBV6-5; len: 14; d_gene: TRBD1
CDR3aa: CASSYSSGNTIYF; CDR3nt: TGTGCCAGTAGTTACAGCTCTGGAAACACCATATATTTT; abundance: .; j_gene: TRBJ1-3; v_gene: TRBV19; len: 13; d_gene: .
CDR3aa: CASSTLSGRTYNEQFF; CDR3nt: TGTGCCAGCAGCACCCTGAGCGGGAGGACCTACAATGAGCAGTTCTTC; abundance: once; j_gene: TRBJ2-1; v_gene: TRBV7-2; len: 16; d_gene: TRBD2
CDR3aa: CASSLSGFGYTF; CDR3nt: TGTGCCAGCAGTTTATCGGGTTTTGGCTACACCTTC; abundance: once; j_gene: TRBJ1-2; v_gene: TRBV28; len: 12; d_gene: .
CDR3aa: CASSTTGDQKPQHF; CDR3nt: TGTGCCAGTAGTACGACAGGCGACCAGAAGCCCCAGCATTTT; abundance: once; j_gene: TRBJ1-5; v_gene: TRBV19; len: 14; d_gene: .
CDR3aa: CASSPLGQGVLSF; CDR3nt: TGTGCCAGCAGCCCTCTGGGCCAGGGGGTCCTCTCGTTC; abundance: .; j_gene: TRBJ1-2; v_gene: TRBV7-2; len: 13; d_gene: TRBD1
CDR3aa: CASSPPGLAVHNEQFF; CDR3nt: TGTGCCAGCAGCCCGCCGGGACTAGCGGTCCACAATGAGCAGTTCTTC; abundance: .; j_gene: TRBJ2-1; v_gene: TRBV13; len: 16; d_gene: TRBD2
CDR3aa: CAISEAGVGEQYF; CDR3nt: TGTGCCATCAGTGAAGCGGGAGTCGGGGAGCAGTACTTC; abundance: few; j_gene: TRBJ2-7; v_gene: TRBV10-3; len: 13; d_gene: TRBD2
CDR3aa: CASSLGTNNEQFF; CDR3nt: TGTGCCAGCAGTTTGGGGACAAACAATGAGCAGTTCTTC; abundance: .; j_gene: TRBJ2-1; v_gene: TRBV27; len: 13; d_gene: .
CDR3aa: CASSLVGQAYSGNTIYF; CDR3nt: TGTGCCAGCAGCTTAGTAGGACAGGCCTACTCTGGAAACACCATATATTTT; abundance: .; j_gene: TRBJ1-3; v_gene: TRBV7-2; len: 17; d_gene: TRBD1
CDR3aa: CASSPRPGSGGRNEQFF; CDR3nt: TGTGCCAGTAGTCCCCGCCCGGGGAGTGGGGGCCGGAATGAGCAGTTCTTC; abundance: once; j_gene: TRBJ2-1; v_gene: TRBV19; len: 17; d_gene: .
CDR3aa: CASSLNNRRNEKLFF; CDR3nt: TGTGCCAGCAGTTTAAACAACAGAAGAAATGAAAAACTGTTTTTT; abundance: .; j_gene: TRBJ1-4; v_gene: TRBV28; len: 15; d_gene: .
CDR3aa: CASSSSETQYF; CDR3nt: TGTGCCAGCAGTAGTTCGGAGACCCAGTACTTC; abundance: .; j_gene: TRBJ2-5; v_gene: TRBV11-3; len: 11; d_gene: .
CDR3aa: CASSLNRAGFYEQYF; CDR3nt: TGTGCCAGCAGCTTAAATCGGGCGGGATTCTACGAGCAGTACTTC; abundance: .; j_gene: TRBJ2-7; v_gene: TRBV7-2; len: 15; d_gene: .
CDR3aa: CASSQEAPASGQETQYF; CDR3nt: TGTGCCAGCAGCCAAGAAGCCCCGGCTAGCGGGCAGGAGACCCAGTACTTC; abundance: .; j_gene: TRBJ2-5; v_gene: TRBV4-2; len: 17; d_gene: TRBD2
CDR3aa: CASSLDSSSYNEQFF; CDR3nt: TGCGCCAGCAGCCTCGACAGTAGCTCCTACAATGAGCAGTTCTTC; abundance: .; j_gene: TRBJ2-1; v_gene: TRBV4-3; len: 15; d_gene: .